Below, 8 T cell receptor beta chains from the same sample are listed, as sequenced in a study of shared clonotypes between healthy human individuals. Using immunoSEQ multiplex PCR, the repertoire was profiled, and TCRdb retains in-frame clones only, with some absent. The sample has 2 million to 3 million clones, 93% seen once. The sequenced sample was naive CD4+ T cells from PBMCs. Subset noted: CD45RA+ positively selected. The receptors come from a man younger than 35 in good health. Some clones in this sample may be carry-over from other donors' samples.

The V gene is TRBV4-3, the J gene TRBJ2-1; TRBD1 agrees at 10 bases. V lost 4 bases to trimming and J lost 3 bases; unmatched junction nucleotides: 9. Germline-derived CDR1 and CDR2 are LGHNA and YSLEER. CDR3 size: 17 residues. The DNA for the CDR3 is TGCGCCAGCAGCCGATATCCCGGGACAGGGGACTACAATGAGCAGTTCTTC. Translating gives CASSRYPGTGDYNEQFF.

CDR3 region: CASRQGEKSEQYF. As DNA, the CDR3 is TGTGCCAGCAGGCAGGGGGAGAAAAGCGAGCAGTACTTC. The chain carries TRBV2 and TRBJ2-7, with 7 bases matching TRBD1. This CDR3 contains 13 residues. The junction had 8 bases not matched to a gene; V was cut back by 6 bases and J by 6 bases. Germline V gene data show CDR1 as SNHLY and CDR2 as FYNNEI.

The chain carries TRBV11-3 and TRBJ2-5; D is perhaps TRBD1 (6 bases). Germline CDR1 and CDR2: SGHNT and YENEEA. This CDR3 has 14 amino acids. The ends were cut back, 5 bases at V and 2 bases at J, with 12 bases in the middle. As DNA, the CDR3 is TGTGCCAGCAGCAGAGGGCAGGGGCAAGAGACCCAGTACTTC. Its translation is CASSRGQGQETQYF.

The rearrangement uses TRBV5-1 and TRBJ2-5; TRBD1 matches 9 bases. Germline V gene lookup returns CDR1 SGHRS and CDR2 YFSETQ. This CDR3 is 15 amino acids long. J gave up 5 bases and V 3 bases, and 8 bases lay outside the gene matches. For the CDR3, the DNA is TGCGCCAGCAGCTACACAGGGGGCGCCGAGGAGACCCAGTACTTC. Protein sequence: CASSYTGGAEETQYF.

The chain carries TRBV9 and TRBJ2-1; no firm D call. Germline values: CDR1 SGDLS, CDR2 YYNGEE. V gave up 4 bases and J gave up 2 bases, with 4 bases separating them. CDR3 size: 12 residues. This CDR3 reads CASSLPYNEQFF. The DNA of the CDR3 is TGTGCCAGCAGCCTTCCCTACAATGAGCAGTTCTTC.

Details on this clone: The identical CDR3 is also encoded by other nucleotide sequences in the sample. J is TRBJ2-7 and V is TRBV18, with 11 bases that match TRBD2. The CDR3 contains 14 residues. The germline gives CDR1 KGHSH, CDR2 LQKENI. The V gene end was trimmed by 5 bases and the J gene end by 3 bases; junction bases not matched to a gene: 3. The CDR3 protein is CASSATSGSYEQYF. DNA of the CDR3: TGTGCCAGCTCAGCCACTAGCGGGAGCTACGAGCAGTACTTC.

V gene TRBV28 combines with J gene TRBJ1-2; 9 nucleotides align to TRBD1. The junction had 11 bases not matched to a gene; V was cut back by 6 bases and J by 3 bases. Per germline, CDR1 MDHEN and CDR2 SYDVKM. The CDR3 spans 16 residues. CDR3 in DNA: TGTGCCAGCAGCCACTCGACAGGGGGGGGTTACTATGGCTACACCTTC. Translated: CASSHSTGGGYYGYTF.

The chain employs TRBV5-6 and TRBJ1-2, with a tentative D call TRBD1 (5 bases). Between the trimmed V and J ends, which lost 4 bases and 3 bases, there was a span of 16 bases. Germline-derived CDR1 and CDR2 are SGHDT and YYEEEE. The CDR3 has 15 amino acids. CDR3 bases: TGTGCCAGCAGCCAACCGGGACGGATTCACTATGGCTACACCTTC. Its protein product is CASSQPGRIHYGYTF.